This T cell receptor (beta chain) was observed in a study of T-cell reconstitution after alpha-beta-depleted transplantation in children. This clonotype was seen a few times. Preparation of the TCRbeta library involved a method that used unique molecular identifiers. In TCRdb, the PCR reads were re-called with MiXCR into one record per CDR3 protein. Of hundreds of thousands of distinct CDR3 sequences in the sample, around 16% were seen once. Germline loops: CDR1 SGHVS, CDR2 FNYEAQ. Trimming pared 5 bases from V and 0 bases from J, leaving 14 bases between. The CDR3 is made up of 16 amino acids. This chain connects TRBV7-6 to TRBJ1-3; D is unresolved. This sequence was found in a human donor who donated a stem cell graft to a child with acute myeloid leukemia. The sequencing used PBMCs from the stem cell graft donor, collected from the stem cell graft. The CDR3 DNA reads TGTGCCAGCAGCCCCCGACCCGTCCCCTCTGGAAACACCATATATTTT. Amino acid sequence: CASSPRPVPSGNTIYF.